The present entry profiles one TCR beta chain with its context. This clone was recorded a few times. What antigen it recognizes has not been identified. Base qualities are missing; no much larger clone stands one base away. In total, approximately 690 healthy bone marrow donors made up the cohort. Cohort members were all nominally healthy when sampled, although unrecorded immune exposures were likely present. The donor was CMV seronegative and belonged to the group of 320 or so seronegative cohort members. A peripheral blood sample was provided by each donor, and peripheral blood mononuclear cells were used for TCR beta sequencing. The Qiagen DNeasy Blood Extraction Kit was used to extract genomic DNA from the blood cell samples. CDR3 length: 13 amino acids, cysteine to phenylalanine. Left in the record is the CDR3 DNA by itself, 39 bases read in frame from the first base. V is clipped by 5 bases and J by 1 base, and the sequence between their germline boundaries is 8 bases long. CDR1 and CDR2, per the germline V gene, are SGHAT and FQNNGV.

This record comes from a study of cytomegalovirus exposure and HLA in healthy donors (dated by TCRdb to the late 2010s). Turning to the overall study: An earlier analysis of about 560 of the donors reported 276 Gb of sequence data and 117 million unique TCR beta sequences obtained from about 200 million T cells. An early release covering roughly 600 HLA-typed donors comprised 250 to 350 gigabases of sequencing data and around 85 million unique TCR sequences. Of the 398 genotyped donors, approximately 81% were placed in the genetic ancestry cluster associated with self-reported Caucasian donors. The aim of the study was to test whether cataloging public T cell receptors could identify signatures of past pathogen exposure. The study profiled the T cell repertoires of around 700 subjects by immunosequencing and related them to cytomegalovirus serostatus. In addition to the first cohort of roughly 670 subjects, a separate validation cohort of some 120 different subjects was used. The study combined high-throughput TCR immunosequencing, statistical association of individual TCRs with disease status, and machine learning to predict cytomegalovirus infection status. A later analysis re-analyzed previously published TCR beta repertoires from 666 donors and added high-resolution HLA genotyping to study TCR occurrence patterns. Rather than drawing on any new phenotypic data, the later analysis identified candidate immune exposures from TCR beta sequences and the way those sequences occurred across donors. In an earlier analysis of 500 to 650 of the donors, high-throughput TCR beta sequencing was used to judge whether each TCR beta V gene segment behaved as functional or pseudogenic. Donor age, sex, ethnicity and CMV serostatus were collected together with the repertoire data. A later genetic analysis took genome-wide SNP genotypes for about 55% of the 666 donors and used that subset as a discovery cohort. All discovery cohort repertoires had been generated using a single sequencing platform. HLA typing covered class I and class II loci at four-digit resolution. Typing coverage differed by locus: A, B, C, DRB1 and DQB1 were typed in about 629-640 donors, DQA1 in 500 to 550, DPA1 in around 580, and DPB1 in just under 480. A handful of DR-DQ haplotypes were handled as single units for association and clustering because linkage in the cohort was strong. Among approximately 370 genotyped donors of the cohort, an average of approximately 200,000 unique TCR beta nucleotide sequences was sequenced per donor, of which approximately 18% were non-productive. Beyond this particular receptor, the publication reports: At a false discovery rate of 0.05, a later analysis linked under 20,000 TCR beta sequences to specific HLA alleles. A later analysis found that HLA-associated TCR beta chains were more clonally expanded and had lower generation probabilities than equally common non-associated chains. According to the authors, the approach could potentially be generalized to other disease states and immunological phenotypes. In a later analysis, the rate of TCR association differed among HLA loci, with DRB1 alleles having the most associated TCRs and HLA-C alleles having the fewest. An association between a missense DCLRE1C variant and V-gene and J-gene trimming of TCR beta chains was found in a later genetic analysis and replicated in an independent cohort. In an earlier analysis of under 600 of the donors, most TCR beta V segments were observed in productive rearrangements about 87% or about 30% of the time, broadly matching IMGT annotations. Several of the top co-occurrence clusters appeared to be linked to parvovirus B19, influenza, CMV and Epstein-Barr virus, according to a later analysis. The cohort was sequenced for TCR beta chains only, and without alpha or paired-chain data the features that could be detected were limited. Most TCR sequences were seen in very few donors, while some public TCRs were found in many individuals. Seventeen rarely observed V segments, including chromosome 9 orphons, were excluded from the earlier analysis of just under 600 of the donors because counts were too low. When HLA alleles, especially DR and DQ, strongly co-occurred, TCR associations were difficult to assign to individual alleles. Sequencing depth was assumed to be roughly uniform across donors in the presence/absence analyses, though that assumption may not hold. A further reported finding was that TCR beta sequences accurately predicted the HLA-A and HLA-B alleles for most subjects in the first cohort. Correlated functional status among segregating V segments might be attributable to linkage disequilibrium, but an unknown experimental factor could not be ruled out. Because the 87-base-pair reads could not distinguish some IMGT-functional V segments, including TRBV6-2 and TRBV6-3, those segments were excluded. According to a later genetic analysis, donors in an Asian-associated ancestry cluster had fewer N-insertions in productive TCRs than the roughly 660-donor mean. The only immune exposure information available for the cohort was CMV serostatus. Cytomegalovirus status was reported to be diagnosed by the classifier with high specificity and sensitivity in both the original and validation cohorts. A group of highly shared sequence variants was considered likely to be a technical artifact of the sequencing pipeline. Because HLA typing was unavailable for some donors at each locus, only the typed subset was used in association tests. A later analysis found that most CMV-associated TCR beta chains appeared HLA-restricted, with HLA associations seemingly driven largely by CMV exposure. A few of the identified cytomegalovirus-associated TCR beta chains were confirmed in vitro to be specific for cytomegalovirus antigens. The study listed 164 TCR beta chains as associated with cytomegalovirus.

Library preparation used the immunoSEQ multiplex PCR assay. The multiplex PCR relied on a mix of 60 forward primers for TCR Vbeta segments and 13 reverse primers for TCR Jbeta segments. The CDR3 region of rearranged TCR beta genes was amplified from genomic DNA by a multiplex PCR assay. The Illumina HiSeq System was used to sequence the amplified TCR beta libraries as 87-base-pair reads. The authors' analysis ran thus. Across the 600 to 700 repertoires, a later analysis counted tens of millions of unique TCR beta chains, around 11 million of which were shared by at least two donors. Raw reads were error-corrected and collapsed into unique sequences with a nearest-neighbor algorithm that merged closely related sequences to remove PCR and sequencing errors. CDR3 sequences were aligned to IMGT reference sequences to assign V, D and J gene segments. For a sequence to be retained, a match of at least six nucleotides was required to both a V gene segment and a J gene segment. A rearrangement counted as productive if the CDR3 had no stop codons and remained in frame with V and J, and every other rearrangement counted as non-productive. Following IMGT convention, CDR3 was defined as the stretch from the second conserved V-encoded cysteine to the conserved J-encoded phenylalanine. The earlier analysis of 500 to 600 of the donors excluded sequences that lacked an unambiguous match to a single V gene segment. An earlier analysis of 500 to 600 of the donors classified V segments as functional when productive rearrangements were above 56.7% and as segregating when the standard deviation between donors was above 5%. A statistical classification framework was built to diagnose cytomegalovirus status from the catalog of TCR beta chain sequences. V and J gene assignment, in a later analysis, came from comparing TCR nucleotide sequences with IMGT/GENE-DB human TR gene sequences. In a later analysis, CDR3 sequences and most-parsimonious VDJ recombination scenarios were assigned using the TCRdist pipeline. In a later analysis, each TCR beta chain was defined by its CDR3 amino acid sequence together with its V-gene family, and reads lacking a unique V-gene family were excluded. In a later analysis, approximately 590 highly shared, low-generation-probability nucleotide sequences were removed to address suspected cross-contamination and a sequencing artifact. A later analysis calculated a clonal expansion index for each public chain from normalized within-repertoire ranks of inferred template counts. Generation probabilities in a later analysis came from a VDJ recombination model fitted to out-of-frame rearrangements, and those results were checked against IGoR. In a later analysis, TCR-TCR, TCR-HLA and TCR-CMV co-occurrence was scored with hypergeometric tests, and a repertoire-size bias correction was applied to TCR pairs. A later analysis estimated false discovery rates by permuting HLA or CMV assignments 20 times. In a later analysis, co-occurring TCRs were grouped using DBSCAN, with TCRdist sequence similarity added in when clustering inside HLA-allele-positive subsets. Repertoires with fewer than 30,000 or more than 120,000 public chains were left out of co-occurrence clustering, as were five repertoires with anomalous nucleotide sharing. As stored in TCRdb, this immuneACCESS dataset retains in-frame rearrangements with V and J assigned. A fraction of the clones does not appear; measured against another copy, unresolved V genes explain less than half of the discrepancy, and the remainder lacks a known reason. V, J and clone size are those of that table, while D and trimming were read from the DNA. A total of about 140,000 clones appear in this sample, roughly four fifths of them only once. About 1.2% of the sample is in the top ten clones.

This receptor was taken from a woman aged 40 to 49 in good health and CMV-seronegative. The chain joins TRBV11-2 to TRBJ1-1; the D segment could be TRBD1, given 5 matching bases. The sequencing input was PBMCs. The DNA sequence is given as TGTGCCAGCAGCGCCGACAGGAACACTGAAGCTTTCTTT. This gives the protein CASSADRNTEAFF.